This T cell receptor beta chain was sequenced in a study of blood T cell repertoires in COVID-19 (dated by TCRdb to 2019 to 2021). General notes on the study: Samples from collaborators originated in the United States, Italy and Spain and spanned both the acute and convalescent phases of COVID-19. The repertoires were released in a freely available public database meant as a resource for research on the immune response to SARS-CoV-2. The prospective study material was composed of cDNA or gDNA derived from T cells, B-cell-depleted T cells, or PBMCs. Subjects who had been exposed to COVID-19, were actively infected with it, or had recovered from it provided the deeply sampled blood TCRbeta repertoires that made up the dataset. A de-identified subject ID, COVID-19 status, age in years and sex were almost always included in the sample metadata. Samples were obtained from the ongoing ImmuneRACE study (first 160 participants) and from over a thousand subjects provided by 6 global collaborators. HLA class I and class II types, where available, came from metadata supplied by the sample provider rather than from assay-based typing. The research as a whole found: The quantity of clinical and demographic metadata differed by source and by participant and was supplied without curation.

Clipping removes 2 bases from V and 2 bases from J, with 2 as the unmatched junction base count. The CDR1 and CDR2 encoded by the germline V gene are MNHEY and SVGAGI. The CDR3 holds 15 amino acids from the cysteine to the phenylalanine. Only the CDR3 DNA stays, 45 bases, in frame from base 1. Whole blood was collected in K2EDTA tubes by collaborating institutions according to the institutions' own protocols. For TCRbeta analysis, collaborator samples were shipped as frozen whole blood, as isolated PBMCs, or as DNA extracted from either sample type. As for this clone: Its target antigen remains unknown. One base away there is no much larger clone; base qualities are not given.

The immunoSEQ Assay, a bias-controlled multiplex PCR, was used to amplify TCRbeta CDR3 regions from genomic DNA. In the paper's pipeline: Within the assay, amplification of reference gene primers was used to estimate how many nucleated cells each sample contained. Sequence reads were collapsed and filtered to measure the absolute abundance of every unique TCRbeta CDR3 rearrangement. For each sample, productive Simpson clonality was calculated by taking the square root of Simpson's diversity index across productive rearrangements. TCRdb holds this immuneACCESS table with in-frame rearrangements only. Some clones are missing; in checked studies, unresolved V genes explain under half, and the rest has no known cause. Clone size and V and J calls were adopted from that table, with D and trimming inferred from the DNA. For this sample there are around 250,000 clones; around 85% appear just once. Of the sample, more than 4.5% falls within the top ten clones.

This sequence uses TRBV6-5 and TRBJ2-2; 7 of the junction bases match TRBD2. This sequence originates from a man aged 45-60 years with active or convalescent COVID-19. Source material: peripheral blood. In nucleotides, the sequence is TGTGCCAGCAGTTACCGGGACTACAACACCGGGGAGCTGTTTTTT. Its coded protein is CASSYRDYNTGELFF.